A selection of T cell receptor beta chains follows, all from one sample in a study of T cells after yellow fever vaccination. TCRdb re-derived calls from the 5' RACE reads in MiXCR, one entry per CDR3 protein. The sample lists fewer than 650,000 distinct CDR3 sequences, roughly 22% occurring once. The sequencing here drew on PBMCs, taken less than 25 days after the first yellow fever vaccination. Source of these receptors: a man aged 18 to 35 who received the YFV17D yellow fever vaccine. The CDR3 runs from the conserved cysteine through the conserved F or W. The D gene is left open where the match is weak. The listing skips clone size in some rows; elsewhere it reads once, few, many or a size class.

-	TRBV6-1	TRBJ2-1	-	TGTGCCAGCAGTGAACTCTTAGGAGTCGCCGGGGTCTTC	CASSELLGVAGVF
-	TRBV20-1	TRBJ1-3	-	TGCAGTGCTGTCGACAGGTCCGGAAACACCATATATTTT	CSAVDRSGNTIYF
few	TRBV10-3	TRBJ2-7	TRBD2	TGTGCCATCAGTGTTTCCCCCGGGACTACAACCTACGAGCAGTACTTC	CAISVSPGTTTYEQYF
-	TRBV9	TRBJ2-1	TRBD2	TGTGCCAGCAGCGTAGTACACAGCGGGACGTACAATGAGCAGTTCTTC	CASSVVHSGTYNEQFF
-	TRBV20-1	TRBJ1-2	TRBD1	TGCAGTGCTTCATCACAGGGGCGCGTAGATGGCTACACCTTC	CSASSQGRVDGYTF
-	TRBV2	TRBJ1-2	TRBD1	TGTGCCAGCACATGGACAGGGCCTGGCTACACCTTC	CASTWTGPGYTF
-	TRBV6-2/TRBV6-3	TRBJ2-1	-	TGTGCCAGCAGAGCAAGACGGGGTGGAGAGCAGTTCTTC	CASRARRGGEQFF
few	TRBV14	TRBJ2-7	-	TGTGCCAGCAGCCCCGGGCACGAGCAGTACTTC	CASSPGHEQYF
-	TRBV11-2	TRBJ2-5	-	TGTGCCAGCAGCCTACGAAGTCAGGGGGAGACCCAGTACTTC	CASSLRSQGETQYF
few	TRBV12-5	TRBJ2-3	-	TGTGCTAGTGGTTTGGTACTTAGCGATACGCAGTATTTT	CASGLVLSDTQYF
many	TRBV7-8	TRBJ2-1	TRBD1	TGTGCCAGCAGCTTACAAGGGACAGGGGGTAACAATGAGCAGTTCTTC	CASSLQGTGGNNEQFF
-	TRBV2	TRBJ1-5	-	TGTGCCAGCGACGGTGGGAACGGTGGATGGGATCAGCCCCAGCATTTT	CASDGGNGGWDQPQHF
-	TRBV7-2	TRBJ1-5	-	TGTGCCAGCAGCTTGATGGACGGCAATCAGCCCCAGCATTTT	CASSLMDGNQPQHF
-	TRBV7-6	TRBJ1-6	TRBD1	TGTGCCAGCAGCACGGGGACAGGGTTGAATAATTCACCCCTCCACTTT	CASSTGTGLNNSPLHF
-	TRBV29-1	TRBJ1-1	-	TGCAGCGTTGAACCGACAAGGCCCGAATCATACACTGAAGCTTTCTTT	CSVEPTRPESYTEAFF
-	TRBV9	TRBJ2-5	TRBD2	TGTGCCAGCAGCGTGCAAGGCGGGGGGGCTACCGACAGGACCCAGTACTTC	CASSVQGGGATDRTQYF
-	TRBV20-1	TRBJ2-7	-	TGCAGTGCTCAGCAACCGGGTGACGAGTCCTACGAGCAGTACTTC	CSAQQPGDESYEQYF
-	TRBV9	TRBJ2-1	TRBD2	TGTGCCAGCAGCGTAGCTAGCGGGGGCTCTCGAGAGCAGTTCTTC	CASSVASGGSREQFF
-	TRBV7-2	TRBJ2-1	-	TGTGCCAGCAGCCACGGGGGAGCGCCGTATGAGCAGTTCTTC	CASSHGGAPYEQFF
-	TRBV11-1	TRBJ1-5	TRBD1	TGTGCCAGCAGCGAATCTGTCGGGACAGGGTATAGCAATCAGCCCCAGCATTTT	CASSESVGTGYSNQPQHF
few	TRBV11-1	TRBJ2-3	-	TGTGCCAGCAGCCCGTTACGAGGCCAGGGGAAAGACACAGATACGCAGTATTTT	CASSPLRGQGKDTDTQYF
-	TRBV20-1	TRBJ1-1	-	TGCAGTGCTAGAGATCCCACCTCCACTGAAGCTTTCTTT	CSARDPTSTEAFF
many	TRBV4-3	TRBJ1-1	-	TGCGCCAGCAGCCGAGATACAGGGTTCTCTGAAGCTTTCTTT	CASSRDTGFSEAFF
-	TRBV12-3/TRBV12-4	TRBJ1-5	TRBD1	TGTGCCAGCGGTCGGGACAGGGGGGATCAGCCCCAGCATTTT	CASGRDRGDQPQHF
-	TRBV3-1	TRBJ1-1	TRBD1	TGTGCCAGCAGCCGGATGGGACAGCGAAACCAAGCTTTCTTT	CASSRMGQRNQAFF
-	TRBV6-4	TRBJ2-1	-	TGTGCCAGCAGTGTTGCGGCGGGGGCATACAATGAGCAGTTCTTC	CASSVAAGAYNEQFF
-	TRBV7-6	TRBJ1-3	-	TGTGCCAGCTACCCGGGGGGATCTGGAAACACCATATATTTT	CASYPGGSGNTIYF
-	TRBV4-3	TRBJ1-1	-	TGCGCCAGCAGCCAAGTTACAGCAAACACTGAAGCTTTCTTT	CASSQVTANTEAFF
-	TRBV12-3/TRBV12-4	TRBJ2-2	-	TGTGCCAGCAGTTTATCATGGGGGAGTGCGGACACCGGGGAGCTGTTTTTT	CASSLSWGSADTGELFF
many	TRBV6-1	TRBJ2-7	-	TGTGCCAGCAGACCCGGGACTGCCTACGAGCAGTACTTC	CASRPGTAYEQYF
few	TRBV11-2	TRBJ2-7	TRBD2	TGTGCCAGCAGCGTGCGGACTAGCGGGGGGGCGGTATACGAGCAGTACTTC	CASSVRTSGGAVYEQYF
few	TRBV6-6	TRBJ2-5	-	TGTGCCAGCAGTTACTCCCTAGTGGAGACCCAGTACTTC	CASSYSLVETQYF
-	TRBV4-2	TRBJ2-3	-	TGTGCCAGCAGCCAAGGGAGTCGGGGCACAGATACGCAGTATTTT	CASSQGSRGTDTQYF
many	TRBV15	TRBJ2-1	-	TGTGCCACCAGCAGAGAGGTCGCGGGTTACAATGAGCAGTTCTTC	CATSREVAGYNEQFF
-	TRBV5-5	TRBJ2-1	-	TGTGCCAGCAGCTTGGATTCCCGGGACTTTAATGAGCAGTTCTTC	CASSLDSRDFNEQFF
many	TRBV20-1	TRBJ2-5	TRBD1	TGCAGTGCCACTGACAGGGGGTATTCGAGAGAGACCCAGTACTTC	CSATDRGYSRETQYF
many	TRBV10-3	TRBJ2-1	TRBD2	TGTGCCATCAGGCTTAGCGGGGGGGACAATGAGCAGTTCTTC	CAIRLSGGDNEQFF
-	TRBV12-3/TRBV12-4	TRBJ2-3	TRBD1	TGTGCCAGCAGGCGGGACAGGGGAACAGATACGCAGTATTTT	CASRRDRGTDTQYF
few	TRBV28	TRBJ1-4	-	TGTGCCAGCAGTTTTCCGAGGGATGAAAAACTGTTTTTT	CASSFPRDEKLFF
-	TRBV19	TRBJ2-7	-	TGTGCCAGTAGTATCGAGCCTTACGAGCAGTACTTC	CASSIEPYEQYF
few	TRBV10-3	TRBJ2-2	-	TGTGCCATCAGTGGACTTAACACCGGGGAGCTGTTTTTT	CAISGLNTGELFF
once	TRBV6-2/TRBV6-3	TRBJ2-1	-	TGTGCCAGCAGAGGGGACCGGGGCCTCAATGAGCAGTTCTTC	CASRGDRGLNEQFF
-	TRBV13	TRBJ2-1	TRBD2	TGTGCCAGCAGCTTAGGAGGCGGGGGGGACAATGAGCAGTTCTTC	CASSLGGGGDNEQFF
few	TRBV4-3	TRBJ1-5	-	TGCGCCAGCAGCCAGACGTGGGGGGCAAATCAGCCCCAGCATTTT	CASSQTWGANQPQHF
-	TRBV4-1	TRBJ1-2	TRBD1	TGCGCCAGCAGCCGAGGGGACAGGCATGGCTACACCTTC	CASSRGDRHGYTF
-	TRBV5-6	TRBJ1-5	-	TGTGCCAGCAGCTTCAAATACGATGTGAGCAATCAGCCCCAGCATTTT	CASSFKYDVSNQPQHF
-	TRBV10-3	TRBJ2-6	TRBD2	TGTGCCGTCAGGGAGGGGCCCGGGGCCAACGTCCTGACTTTC	CAVREGPGANVLTF
-	TRBV7-9	TRBJ1-1	TRBD1	TGTGCCAGCACCCCGGGGACAGTGAACACTGAAGCTTTCTTT	CASTPGTVNTEAFF
-	TRBV7-3	TRBJ1-6	-	TGTGCCAGCAGCTTAGGAGGGGTGGATTCACCCCTCCACTTT	CASSLGGVDSPLHF
many	TRBV6-1	TRBJ2-7	-	TGTGCCAGCAGTGAAAGTTCCTACGAGCAGTACTTC	CASSESSYEQYF
-	TRBV6-5	TRBJ2-1	TRBD2	TGTGCCAGCATAGGGACTAGCGGGGGGGATTACAATGAGCAGTTCTTC	CASIGTSGGDYNEQFF
few	TRBV9	TRBJ2-1	TRBD2	TGTGCCAGCAGCGCCGAGACTAGCGGGGAGCCTAACAATGAGCAGTTCTTC	CASSAETSGEPNNEQFF
-	TRBV7-9	TRBJ1-6	-	TGTGCCAGCACCGCGGGCTTATATTCACCCCTCCACTTT	CASTAGLYSPLHF
-	TRBV11-2	TRBJ1-5	TRBD1	TGTGCCAGCAGCTACAGGGGGCTCGCTTATCCCCAGCATTTT	CASSYRGLAYPQHF
-	TRBV3-1	TRBJ2-3	-	TGTGCCAGCAGCCAAGATAGGAGGGACGCAGATACGCAGTATTTT	CASSQDRRDADTQYF
few	TRBV2	TRBJ1-1	-	TGTGCCAGCAGTGAAGGGCAGGGGCCCTTGGACACTGAAGCTTTCTTT	CASSEGQGPLDTEAFF
few	TRBV28	TRBJ2-5	-	TGTGCCAGCACCCTAAGGGGGACTTTCATCGGGACCCAGTACTTC	CASTLRGTFIGTQYF
-	TRBV5-4	TRBJ2-1	-	TGTGCCAGCAGCGATAGTGTTAACTCCTACAATGAGCAGTTCTTC	CASSDSVNSYNEQFF